This T cell receptor (beta chain) was sequenced during a study of shared clonotypes between healthy human individuals. Participating donors were healthy, HIV-negative adults free of recent acute infections or vaccinations. The unsorted PBMC replicate PCRs were performed with 300 ng DNA, some 30,000 T cell genomes. Generated by immunoSEQ multiplex PCR, the TCRdb table keeps only in-frame clones and is missing some. This table holds 400,000 to 550,000 clones, roughly 85% found once. The ends were cut back, 7 bases at V and 4 bases at J, with 10 bases in the middle. In germline, CDR1 is MNHEY, CDR2 SVGAGI. The CDR3 covers 13 residues.

Sequencing was performed on PBMCs. The receptor's source is a woman aged 35 to 49 in good health. Some clones in this sample may be carry-over from other donors' samples. The chain is built from TRBV6-5 and TRBJ2-2, with no clear D. This chain's CDR3 is CASKAQATGELFF. CDR3 nucleotides: TGTGCCAGCAAGGCCCAGGCCACCGGGGAGCTGTTTTTT.